One and the same sample provided the 8 T cell receptor beta chains below, sequenced in a study of CD8 T cells in Susac syndrome. When the RNA was reverse transcribed, random hexamers were used with an input of roughly 0.5 to 1 ug. TCRdb processed the immunoSEQ multiplex PCR reads anew with MiXCR; each CDR3 protein has one entry. The sample carries about 130,000 distinct CDR3 sequences, about 96% recorded once. The sample was CD4+ T cells from PBMCs. The receptors come from a human donor in good health.

The chain is built from TRBV12-3 or TRBV12-4 and TRBJ2-1, with D tentatively TRBD1 or TRBD2 (6 bases each). This CDR3 spans 14 amino acids. Trimming took 3 bases from V and 4 from J, leaving 10 bases between them. CDR3 sequence: CASSFGGPYNEQFF. In DNA, the CDR3 is TGTGCCAGCAGTTTCGGGGGCCCGTACAATGAGCAGTTCTTC.

The rearrangement joins TRBV9 to TRBJ1-2, with D possibly matching TRBD1 (5 bases). Germline CDR1 and CDR2: SGDLS and YYNGEE. V lost 0 bases and J lost 4, with 13 bases in between. This CDR3 has 15 amino acids. The chain's CDR3 is CASSVVPDSSYGYTF. As DNA, the CDR3 is TGTGCCAGCAGCGTAGTCCCAGACAGCTCCTATGGCTACACCTTC.

The chain's CDR3 is CASSLSGLRNQPQHF. The CDR3 nucleotides read TGTGCCAGCAGCTTGTCAGGATTGCGCAATCAGCCCCAGCATTTT. The chain is built from TRBV5-8 and TRBJ1-5; D is uncertain. From germline, CDR1 is SGHTS and CDR2 YDEGEE. V was shortened by 1 base and J by 2 bases, with 10 bases between the two germline ends. This CDR3 is built from 15 residues.

The chain is built from TRBV7-8 and TRBJ1-1, with a possible D match to TRBD1 (6 bases). V lost 4 bases and J lost 5, with 20 bases in between. Germline values: CDR1 SGHVS, CDR2 FQNEAQ. This CDR3 comprises 16 residues. CDR3: CASSSAQGLVGTEAFF. The DNA for the CDR3 is TGTGCCAGCAGCTCAGCTCAGGGGCTGGTGGGGACTGAAGCTTTCTTT.

The V gene is TRBV24-1, the J gene TRBJ2-5, with D perhaps matching TRBD2 (7 bases). The CDR3 totals 16 residues. Germline assignment: CDR1 KGHDR and CDR2 SFDVKD. V lost 2 bases, J lost 5 bases, and 17 bases lay in between. The CDR3 reads CATSDSEGGLGETQYF. Here the CDR3 DNA reads TGTGCCACCAGTGATTCGGAGGGGGGGCTCGGGGAGACCCAGTACTTC.

This sequence joins TRBV5-6 and TRBJ2-1; 8 positions match TRBD2. V shed 0 bases and J 6 bases; nucleotides not matched to a gene: 2. The germline V gene has CDR1 SGHDT and CDR2 YYEEEE. The CDR3 length is 14 residues. The CDR3 sequence is CASSLGLAINEQFF. CDR3 bases: TGTGCCAGCAGCTTGGGACTAGCGATCAATGAGCAGTTCTTC.

The chain links TRBV11-2 to TRBJ2-5; D is perhaps TRBD1 (6 bases). CDR1 SGHAT and CDR2 FQNNGV come from the germline V gene. This CDR3 is built from 15 residues. Trimming removed 1 base from V and 0 bases from J, with 9 bases in between. For the CDR3, the DNA is TGTGCCAGCAGCTTAGTTGGACAGCACCAAGAGACCCAGTACTTC. The encoded protein is CASSLVGQHQETQYF.

V gene TRBV18 combines with J gene TRBJ2-7; D call uncertain. This CDR3 spans 14 amino acids. In germline, CDR1 is KGHSH, CDR2 LQKENI. The germline V and J ends were trimmed by 3 bases and 4 bases, with 13 bases remaining between them. In DNA form, the CDR3 reads TGTGCCAGCTCACCTAATAAAAGCTCTTACGAGCAGTACTTC. This sequence encodes CASSPNKSSYEQYF.